This TCR beta chain was recorded in a study of identifying expanded T cells in peripheral blood. Notes on this clone: Its target is unknown.

Germline V lookup: CDR1 MNHEY, CDR2 SMNVEV (reference sequence). The CDR3 runs 19 residues. The J segment lost 0 bases and the V segment lost 5 bases, leaving 15 bases of the junction unmatched. General study findings and limits: Over approximately two and four weeks, about 15 and 19 clones changed, versus 1.2 between replicates. Roughly two-week clone count variance significantly increased as total template count grew.

During the collection period, no donor immune events like infections were recorded. TCRdb keeps only in-frame clones here, not all; method: immunoSEQ multiplex PCR. The sample carries approximately 100,000 clones, 80% to 90% recorded once. V usage is TRBV27 and J usage is TRBJ2-5; 10 nucleotides match TRBD1. The sequence derives from a person between 18 and 69 years old in good health. Input material: blood. The CDR3 loop is CASSDSGTGDHPDQETQYF. CDR3 bases: TGTGCCAGCAGTGACTCCGGGACAGGGGACCATCCTGACCAAGAGACCCAGTACTTC.